This TCR beta chain was captured in a study of cytomegalovirus exposure and HLA in healthy donors. Germline assignment: CDR1 SGHAT and CDR2 FQNNGV. The length of the CDR3 is 15 residues. V shed 2 bases, J shed 2 bases, and the junction held 5 bases outside the gene matches. Primers included in the PCR were 60 Vbeta and 13 Jbeta primers. Measured with immunoSEQ multiplex PCR; TCRdb has only the in-frame clones, and not every one. The sample records fewer than 250,000 clones, less than 85% being singletons. V usage is TRBV11-2 and J usage is TRBJ2-7; 8 nucleotides match TRBD2. The sequence came from a man younger than 35 in good health and CMV-seronegative. The sample comprised PBMCs. The CDR3 here is CASSLFAGGPYEQYF. The CDR3 nucleotides read TGTGCCAGCAGCTTATTCGCGGGAGGCCCCTACGAGCAGTACTTC.